Here is one T cell receptor beta chain with its context. Its specificity is not known. The data were obtained in a study of CD8 T cells in ankylosing spondylitis. Study results and caveats: Seemingly characteristic of ankylosing spondylitis blood was a TCR beta motif consisting of roughly 8 highly homologous variants.

One entry per CDR3 protein, called by TCRdb with MiXCR from the 5' RACE reads. The data contain over 600,000 distinct CDR3 sequences, roughly 20% of them singletons. CDR1 MGHRA and CDR2 YSYEKL come from the germline V gene. The length of the CDR3 is 15 residues. The V and J ends lost 1 base and 7 bases, in that order; junction bases with no gene match: 5. The chain carries TRBV4-1 and TRBJ2-3; 10 bases fit TRBD2. This TCR derives from a male donor with ankylosing spondylitis. Sequenced: blood, either unsorted or a sorted T cell fraction (not recorded which). The DNA of the CDR3 is TGCGCCAGCAGCCAAGGGGGGACTAGCGAAAATACGCAGTATTTT. Protein: CASSQGGTSENTQYF.